This T cell receptor beta chain stems from a study of blood T cell repertoires in COVID-19. Across the whole study: Acute-phase and convalescent COVID-19 samples originated in the United States, Italy and Spain.

Study processing details: Reference gene primer amplification gave estimated nucleated cell counts. The repertoire was sequenced with immunoSEQ multiplex PCR; TCRdb's copy has only in-frame clones and lacks some. Clone size and V and J calls were adopted from that table, with D and trimming inferred from the DNA. Of about 160,000 clones detected, approximately 85% appear once; the ten largest clones hold approximately 1.3%. The origin of this receptor is a man aged 55 to 70 who had recovered from COVID-19. The sequencing input was peripheral blood.

CDR3 region: CASSQEVRTEAFF. Written as DNA, the CDR3 is TGTGCCAGCAGCCAAGAAGTACGGACTGAAGCTTTCTTT. The rearrangement links TRBV3-1 (or the pseudogene TRBV3-2) to TRBJ1-1; D gene ambiguous. V lost 0 bases and J lost 5, with 7 bases in between. The CDR3 has 13 amino acids. Per germline, CDR1 LGHDT and CDR2 YNNKEL (reference sequence).